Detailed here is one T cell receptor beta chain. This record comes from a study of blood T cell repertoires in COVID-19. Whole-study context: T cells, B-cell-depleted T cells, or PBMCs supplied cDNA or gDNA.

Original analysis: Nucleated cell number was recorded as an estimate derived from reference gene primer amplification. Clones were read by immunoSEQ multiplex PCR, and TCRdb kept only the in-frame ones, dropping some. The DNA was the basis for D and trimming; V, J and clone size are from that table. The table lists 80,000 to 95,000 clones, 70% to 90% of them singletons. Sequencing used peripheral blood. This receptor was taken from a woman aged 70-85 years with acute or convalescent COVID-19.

CDR3 coding DNA: TGTGCCAGCAGCTTAACGGGATCTAGCACAGATACGCAGTATTTT. This gives the protein CASSLTGSSTDTQYF. V usage is TRBV7-2 and J usage is TRBJ2-3, with a tentative D call TRBD2 (5 bases). Germline CDR1 and CDR2: SGHTA and FQGNSA. V lost 2 bases to trimming and J lost 0 bases, with 9 bases between them. The CDR3 extends over 15 amino acids.